Many counts were recorded for the clone carrying this T cell receptor (beta chain). Diagnoses were established from clinical symptoms, serum thyroxine, TRAb, thyroid ultrasound and orbital computed tomography. PBMCs had their origin in fresh peripheral blood (approximately 10 ml). The sequenced template was RNA, covering the TCR beta CDR3 region. The workflow started with a first-round RT-PCR run with HTBI primers and then moved on to a second-round multiplex PCR. TCRdb reprocessed the multiplex PCR reads via MiXCR and lists one record per CDR3 protein. The sample has about 700,000 distinct CDR3 sequences; more than 40% are singletons. These data are taken from a study of Graves' ophthalmopathy and Graves' hyperthyroidism. The CDR3 sequence is 14 residues long. Trimming cost V 3 bases and J 0 bases, with 9 bases left between them. In germline, CDR1 is SGDLS, CDR2 YYNGEE.

The sample consisted of peripheral blood. This sequence was found in an adult man with Graves' ophthalmopathy. The V gene is TRBV9, the J gene TRBJ1-1; D may be TRBD1 (5 bases). CDR3 bases: TGTGCCAGCAGCGAGGGACGGCTGAACACTGAAGCTTTCTTT. Its protein product is CASSEGRLNTEAFF.